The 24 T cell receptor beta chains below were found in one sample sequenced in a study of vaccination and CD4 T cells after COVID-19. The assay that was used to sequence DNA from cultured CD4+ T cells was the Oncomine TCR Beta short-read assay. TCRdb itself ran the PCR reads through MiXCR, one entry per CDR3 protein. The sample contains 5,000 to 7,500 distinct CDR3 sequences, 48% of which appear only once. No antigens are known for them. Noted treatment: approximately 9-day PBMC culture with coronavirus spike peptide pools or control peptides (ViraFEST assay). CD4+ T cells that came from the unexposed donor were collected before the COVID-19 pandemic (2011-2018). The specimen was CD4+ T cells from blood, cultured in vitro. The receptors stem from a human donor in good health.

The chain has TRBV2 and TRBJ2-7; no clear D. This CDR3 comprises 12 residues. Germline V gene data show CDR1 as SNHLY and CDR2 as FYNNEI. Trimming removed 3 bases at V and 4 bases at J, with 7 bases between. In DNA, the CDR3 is TGTGCCAGCAGTGACCCACCTTACGAGCAGTACTTC. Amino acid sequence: CASSDPPYEQYF.

CDR3 sequence (DNA): TGCGCCAGCAGCTTGCGGGACAGCTACGAGCAGTACTTC. Protein product: CASSLRDSYEQYF. V is TRBV5-1 and J is TRBJ2-7; 7 bases align to TRBD1. CDR3 size: 13 residues. The junction had 1 base not matched to a gene; V was cut back by 1 base and J by 3 bases. The germline V gene encodes CDR1 SGHRS and CDR2 YFSETQ.

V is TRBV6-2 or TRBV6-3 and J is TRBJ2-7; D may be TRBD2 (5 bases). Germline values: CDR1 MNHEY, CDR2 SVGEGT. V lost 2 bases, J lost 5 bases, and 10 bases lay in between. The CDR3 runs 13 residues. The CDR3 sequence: CASSYRLAHEQYF. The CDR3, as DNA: TGTGCCAGCAGTTACAGGCTAGCCCACGAGCAGTACTTC.

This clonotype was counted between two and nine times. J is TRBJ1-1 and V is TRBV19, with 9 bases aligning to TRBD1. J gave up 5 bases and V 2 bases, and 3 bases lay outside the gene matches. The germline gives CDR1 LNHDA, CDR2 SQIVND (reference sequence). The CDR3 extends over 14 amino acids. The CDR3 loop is CASSIPGTGTEAFF. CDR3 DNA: TGTGCCAGTAGTATACCAGGGACAGGGACTGAAGCTTTCTTT. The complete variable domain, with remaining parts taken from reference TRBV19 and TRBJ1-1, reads DGGITQSPKYLFRKEGQNVTLSCEQNLNHDAMYWYRQDPGQGLRLIYYSQIVNDFQKGDIAEGYSVSREKKESFPLTVTSAQKNPTAFYLCASSIPGTGTEAFFGQGTRLTVV.

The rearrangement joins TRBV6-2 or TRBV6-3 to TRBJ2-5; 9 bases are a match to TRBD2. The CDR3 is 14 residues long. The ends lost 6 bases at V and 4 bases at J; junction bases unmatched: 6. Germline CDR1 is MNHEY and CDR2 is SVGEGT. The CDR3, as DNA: TGTGCCAGCAGAAATAGCGGGGGAGGAGAGACCCAGTACTTC. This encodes CASRNSGGGETQYF.

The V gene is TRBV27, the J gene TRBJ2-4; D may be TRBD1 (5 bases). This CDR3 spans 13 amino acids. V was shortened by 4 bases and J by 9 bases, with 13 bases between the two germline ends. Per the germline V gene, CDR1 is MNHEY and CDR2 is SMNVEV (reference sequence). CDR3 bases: TGTGCCAGCAGTTCCGACAGATTGGGCATTCAGTACTTC. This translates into CASSSDRLGIQYF.

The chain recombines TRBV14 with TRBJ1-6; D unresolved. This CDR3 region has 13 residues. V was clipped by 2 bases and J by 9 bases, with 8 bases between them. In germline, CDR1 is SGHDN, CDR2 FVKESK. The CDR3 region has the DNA TGTGCCAGCAGCCAATTCCGGGGTTCACCCCTCCACTTT. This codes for CASSQFRGSPLHF.

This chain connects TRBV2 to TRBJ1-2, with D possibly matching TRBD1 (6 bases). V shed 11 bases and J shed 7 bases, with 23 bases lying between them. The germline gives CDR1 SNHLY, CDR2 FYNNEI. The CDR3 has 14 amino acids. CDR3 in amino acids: CASRTGGQGFGYTF. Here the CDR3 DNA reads TGTGCCTCCCGAACCGGGGGGCAGGGCTTTGGCTACACCTTC.

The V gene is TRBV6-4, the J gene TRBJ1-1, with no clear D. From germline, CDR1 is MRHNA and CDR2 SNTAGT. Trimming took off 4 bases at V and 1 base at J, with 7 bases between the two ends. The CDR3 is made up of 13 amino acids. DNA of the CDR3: TGTGCCAGCAGTGTGGAAGGGAACACTGAAGCTTTCTTT. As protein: CASSVEGNTEAFF.

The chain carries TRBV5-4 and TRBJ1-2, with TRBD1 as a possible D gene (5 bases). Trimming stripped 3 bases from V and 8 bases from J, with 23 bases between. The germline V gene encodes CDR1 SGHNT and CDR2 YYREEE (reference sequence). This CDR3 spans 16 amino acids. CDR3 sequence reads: CASSSNSGASIKGYTF. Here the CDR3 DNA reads TGTGCCAGCAGCTCCAATTCTGGGGCATCGATCAAAGGCTACACCTTC.

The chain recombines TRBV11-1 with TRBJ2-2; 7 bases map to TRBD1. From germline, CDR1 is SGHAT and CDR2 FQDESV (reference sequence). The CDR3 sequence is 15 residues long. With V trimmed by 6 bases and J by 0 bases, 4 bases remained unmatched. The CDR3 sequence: CASRSGTANTGELFF. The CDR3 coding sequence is TGTGCCAGCAGATCCGGGACAGCGAACACCGGGGAGCTGTTTTTT.

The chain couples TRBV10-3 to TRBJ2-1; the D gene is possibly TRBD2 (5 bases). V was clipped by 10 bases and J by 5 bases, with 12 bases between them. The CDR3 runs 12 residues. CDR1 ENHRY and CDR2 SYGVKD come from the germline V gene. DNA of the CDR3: TGTGCCACTCGGTTCGGGAACAATGAGCAGTTCTTC. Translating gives CATRFGNNEQFF.

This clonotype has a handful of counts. The CDR3 bases are TGTGCCAGCAGCTTATGGGGGGCGCCTGAAGCTTTCTTT. It translates to CASSLWGAPEAFF. The chain links TRBV7-2 to TRBJ1-1, with D possibly being TRBD1 (6 bases). The V and J ends lost 2 bases and 6 bases respectively, with 10 bases between them. Germline loops: CDR1 SGHTA, CDR2 FQGNSA. CDR3 length: 13 residues. Filled out from reference TRBV7-2 and TRBJ1-1, the complete variable domain reads GAGVSQSPSNKVTEKGKDVELRCDPISGHTALYWYRQSLGQGLEFLIYFQGNSAPDKSGLPSDRFSAERTGGSVSTLTIQRTQQEDSAVYLCASSLWGAPEAFFGQGTRLTVV.

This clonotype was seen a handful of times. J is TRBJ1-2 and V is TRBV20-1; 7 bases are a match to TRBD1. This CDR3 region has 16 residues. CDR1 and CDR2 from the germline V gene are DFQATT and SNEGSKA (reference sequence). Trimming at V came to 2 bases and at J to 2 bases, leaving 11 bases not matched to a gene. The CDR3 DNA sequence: TGCAGTGCTAGAACCCGGGACAGCAAATTAAACTATGGCTACACCTTC. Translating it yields CSARTRDSKLNYGYTF.

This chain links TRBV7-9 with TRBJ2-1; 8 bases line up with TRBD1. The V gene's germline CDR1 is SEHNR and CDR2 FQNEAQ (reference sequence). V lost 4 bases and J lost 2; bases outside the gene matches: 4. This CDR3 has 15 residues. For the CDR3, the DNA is TGTGCCAGCAGCTCCGGACAGGGTACCTACAATGAGCAGTTCTTC. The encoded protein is CASSSGQGTYNEQFF.

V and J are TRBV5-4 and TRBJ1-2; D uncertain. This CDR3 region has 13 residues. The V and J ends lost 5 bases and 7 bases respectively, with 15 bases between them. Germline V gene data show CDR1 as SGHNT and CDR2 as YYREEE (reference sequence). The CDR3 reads CASRTLRISGYTF. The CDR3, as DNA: TGTGCCAGCAGGACACTCCGTATCTCTGGCTACACCTTC.

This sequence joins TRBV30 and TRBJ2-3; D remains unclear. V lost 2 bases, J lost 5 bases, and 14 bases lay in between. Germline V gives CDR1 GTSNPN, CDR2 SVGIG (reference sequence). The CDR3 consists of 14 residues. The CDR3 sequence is CAWSRPVVIDTQYF. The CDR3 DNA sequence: TGTGCCTGGAGTAGGCCAGTTGTTATAGATACGCAGTATTTT.

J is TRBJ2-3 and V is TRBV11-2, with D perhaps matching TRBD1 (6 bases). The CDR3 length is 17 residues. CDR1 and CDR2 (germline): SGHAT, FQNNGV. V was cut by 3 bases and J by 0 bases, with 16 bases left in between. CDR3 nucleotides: TGTGCCAGCAGCTTGGGCTGGGGGCGCGGGAGCACAGATACGCAGTATTTT. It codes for CASSLGWGRGSTDTQYF. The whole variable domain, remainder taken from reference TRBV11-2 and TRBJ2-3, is EAGVAQSPRYKIIEKRQSVAFWCNPISGHATLYWYQQILGQGPKLLIQFQNNGVVDDSQLPKDRFSAERLKGVDSTLKIQPAKLEDSAVYLCASSLGWGRGSTDTQYFGPGTRLTVL.

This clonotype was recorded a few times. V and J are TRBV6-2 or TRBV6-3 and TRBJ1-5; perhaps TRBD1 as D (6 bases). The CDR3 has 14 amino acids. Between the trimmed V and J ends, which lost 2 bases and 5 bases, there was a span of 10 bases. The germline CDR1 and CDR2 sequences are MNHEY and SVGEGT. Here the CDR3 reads CASSYTGKHQPQHF. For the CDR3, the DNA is TGTGCCAGCAGTTACACAGGGAAGCATCAGCCCCAGCATTTT.

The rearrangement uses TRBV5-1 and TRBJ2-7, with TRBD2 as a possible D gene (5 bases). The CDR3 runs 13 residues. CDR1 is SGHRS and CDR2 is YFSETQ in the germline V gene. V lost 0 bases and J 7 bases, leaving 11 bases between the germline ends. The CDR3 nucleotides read TGCGCCAGCAGCTTGGGGGAGATTAGGGAGCAGTACTTC. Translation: CASSLGEIREQYF.

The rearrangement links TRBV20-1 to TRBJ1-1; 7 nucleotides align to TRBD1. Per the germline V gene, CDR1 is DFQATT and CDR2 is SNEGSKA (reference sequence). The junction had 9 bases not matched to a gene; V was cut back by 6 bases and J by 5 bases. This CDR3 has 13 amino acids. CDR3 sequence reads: CSAMTGRSTEAFF. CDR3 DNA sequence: TGCAGTGCCATGACAGGGAGGAGTACTGAAGCTTTCTTT.

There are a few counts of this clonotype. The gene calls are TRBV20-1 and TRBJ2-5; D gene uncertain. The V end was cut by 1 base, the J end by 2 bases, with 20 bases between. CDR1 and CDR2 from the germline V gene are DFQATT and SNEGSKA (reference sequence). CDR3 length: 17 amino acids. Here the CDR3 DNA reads TGCAGTGCTAGAGGGCTCTCCCCTAATTGGCATCAAGAGACCCAGTACTTC. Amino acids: CSARGLSPNWHQETQYF.

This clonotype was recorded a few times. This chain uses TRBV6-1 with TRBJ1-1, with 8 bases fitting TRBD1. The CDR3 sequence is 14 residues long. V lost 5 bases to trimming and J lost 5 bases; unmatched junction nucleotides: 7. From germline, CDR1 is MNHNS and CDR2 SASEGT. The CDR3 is CASSTRTGMTEAFF. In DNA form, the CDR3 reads TGTGCCAGCAGTACACGGACAGGGATGACTGAAGCTTTCTTT.

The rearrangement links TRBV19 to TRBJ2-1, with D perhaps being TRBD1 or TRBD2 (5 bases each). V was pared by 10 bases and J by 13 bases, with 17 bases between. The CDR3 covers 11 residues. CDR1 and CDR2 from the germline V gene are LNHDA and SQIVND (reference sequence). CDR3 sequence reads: CATQPPGAQFF. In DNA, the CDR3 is TGTGCCACCCAACCCCCCGGGGCTCAGTTCTTC.